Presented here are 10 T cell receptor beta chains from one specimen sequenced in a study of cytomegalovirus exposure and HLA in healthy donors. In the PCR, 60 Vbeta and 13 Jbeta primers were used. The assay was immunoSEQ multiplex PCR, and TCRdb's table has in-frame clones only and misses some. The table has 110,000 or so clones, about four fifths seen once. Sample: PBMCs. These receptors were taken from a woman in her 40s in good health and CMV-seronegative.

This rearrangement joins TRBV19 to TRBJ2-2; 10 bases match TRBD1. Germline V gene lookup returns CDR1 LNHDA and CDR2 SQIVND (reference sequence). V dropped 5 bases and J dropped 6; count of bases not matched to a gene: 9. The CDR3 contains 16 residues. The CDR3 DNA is TGTGCCAGTAGTGACAGGGGGCGTCTTCTCGCCGGGGAGCTGTTTTTT. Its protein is CASSDRGRLLAGELFF.

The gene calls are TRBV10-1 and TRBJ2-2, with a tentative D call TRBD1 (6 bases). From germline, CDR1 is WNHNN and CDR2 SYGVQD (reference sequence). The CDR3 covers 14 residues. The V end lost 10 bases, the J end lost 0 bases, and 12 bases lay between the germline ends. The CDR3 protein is CATSRDTNTGELFF. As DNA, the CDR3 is TGCGCCACCAGCCGGGACACGAACACCGGGGAGCTGTTTTTT.

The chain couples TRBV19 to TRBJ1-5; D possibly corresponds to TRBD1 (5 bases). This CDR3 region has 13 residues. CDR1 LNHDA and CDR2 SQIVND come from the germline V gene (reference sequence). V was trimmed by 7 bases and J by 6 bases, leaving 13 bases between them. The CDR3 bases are TGTGCCAGTACTGCGACTAGGGGTCAGCCCCAGCATTTT. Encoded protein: CASTATRGQPQHF.

CDR3 in amino acids: CASGTTGKETQYF. CDR3 nucleotides: TGCGCCAGCGGGACTACCGGTAAAGAGACCCAGTACTTC. The rearrangement joins TRBV10-2 to TRBJ2-5; 7 positions agree with TRBD2. V shed 8 bases, J shed 3 bases, and the junction held 6 bases outside the gene matches. Germline V CDR1 and CDR2: WSHSY, SAAADI. This CDR3 contains 13 residues.

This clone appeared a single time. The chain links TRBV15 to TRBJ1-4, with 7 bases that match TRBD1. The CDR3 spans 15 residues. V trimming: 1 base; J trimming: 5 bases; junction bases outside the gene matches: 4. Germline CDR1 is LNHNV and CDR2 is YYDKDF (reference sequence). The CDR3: CATSRGDRENEKLFF. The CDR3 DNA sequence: TGTGCCACCAGCAGAGGTGACAGGGAAAATGAAAAACTGTTTTTT. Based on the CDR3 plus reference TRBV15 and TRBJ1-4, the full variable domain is DAMVIQNPRYQVTQFGKPVTLSCSQTLNHNVMYWYQQKSSQAPKLLFHYYDKDFNNEADTPDNFQSRRPNTSFCFLDIRSPGLGDTAMYLCATSRGDRENEKLFFGSGTQLSVL.

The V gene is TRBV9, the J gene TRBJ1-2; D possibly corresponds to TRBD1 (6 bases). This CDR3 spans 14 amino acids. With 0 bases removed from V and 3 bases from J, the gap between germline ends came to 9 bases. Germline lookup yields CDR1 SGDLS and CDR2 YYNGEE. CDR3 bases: TGTGCCAGCAGCGTAGCGGACAGCTACTATGGCTACACCTTC. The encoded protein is CASSVADSYYGYTF.

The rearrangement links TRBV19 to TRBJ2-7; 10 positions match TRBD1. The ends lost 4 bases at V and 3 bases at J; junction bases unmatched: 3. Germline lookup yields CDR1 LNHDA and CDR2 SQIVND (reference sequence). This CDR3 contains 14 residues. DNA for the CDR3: TGTGCCAGTAGTACGGGACAGGGGTTCTACGAGCAGTACTTC. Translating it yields CASSTGQGFYEQYF.

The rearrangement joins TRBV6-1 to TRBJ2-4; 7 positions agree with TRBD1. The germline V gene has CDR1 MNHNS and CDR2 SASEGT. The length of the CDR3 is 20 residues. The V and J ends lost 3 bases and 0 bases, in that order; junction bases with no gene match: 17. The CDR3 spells CASSDWGQSYPGVAKNIQYF. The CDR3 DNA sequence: TGTGCCAGCAGTGATTGGGGACAGTCCTACCCCGGAGTAGCCAAAAACATTCAGTACTTC.

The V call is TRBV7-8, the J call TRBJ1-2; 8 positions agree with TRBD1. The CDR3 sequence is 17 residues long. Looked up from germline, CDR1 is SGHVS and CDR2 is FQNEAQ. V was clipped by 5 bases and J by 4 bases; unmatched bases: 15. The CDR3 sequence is CASSPRPGRGLLYGYTF. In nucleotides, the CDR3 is TGTGCCAGCAGCCCCAGGCCGGGCAGGGGGCTCCTCTATGGCTACACCTTC.

The CDR3 coding sequence is TGTGCCAGCAGCCCGCGGGGCCTTGGGGAGCAGTTCTTC. It encodes CASSPRGLGEQFF. The chain carries TRBV27 and TRBJ2-1, with D perhaps matching TRBD2 (6 bases). Germline V gene sequence: CDR1 MNHEY, CDR2 SMNVEV (reference sequence). The V end was cut by 6 bases, the J end by 10 bases, with 16 bases between. The CDR3 length is 13 residues.